Listed below are T cell receptor beta chains from one sample, sequenced in a study of cytomegalovirus exposure and HLA in healthy donors. Generated by immunoSEQ multiplex PCR, the TCRdb table keeps only in-frame clones and is missing some. The data contain approximately 190,000 clones, approximately 78% of them singletons. Sequenced sample: PBMCs. The receptors derive from a woman in her twenties or thirties in good health and CMV-seropositive. The CDR3 runs from the conserved cysteine through the conserved F or W. D genes are given only for firm matches. Some rows have no size entry. The others give once, few or many, or a class for an expanded clone.

V	D	J	size	DNA	CDR3
TRBV27	TRBD1	TRBJ1-2	NA	TGTGCCAGCAGTAGGGGGCCCCCCATCCGTAACTATGGCTACACCTTC	CASSRGPPIRNYGYTF
TRBV21-1	NA	TRBJ1-2	once	TGTGCCAGCAGCACTGTCGGGACAGGGGATGGCTACACCTTC	CASSTVGTGDGYTF
TRBV15	NA	TRBJ2-1	once	TGTGCCACCAGCAGAGACTCAGGCTTCAATGAGCAGTTCTTC	CATSRDSGFNEQFF
TRBV27	TRBD1	TRBJ1-3	NA	TGTGCCAGCAGTTTCACAGGGGTTGGAAACACCATATATTTT	CASSFTGVGNTIYF
TRBV13	NA	TRBJ2-5	once	TGTGCCAGCAGCCGACAGCTCCAAGAGACCCAGTACTTC	CASSRQLQETQYF
TRBV5-6	NA	TRBJ2-2	NA	TGTGCCAGCAGCTTGGGACGGACTCTCGGGGAGCTGTTTTTT	CASSLGRTLGELFF
TRBV21-1	NA	TRBJ2-3	NA	TGTGCCAGCAGCTCAAGGGGCGGGGACAGGGGTTACGATACGCAGTATTTT	CASSSRGGDRGYDTQYF
TRBV30	TRBD2	TRBJ2-5	few	TGTGCCTGGAGACCCGGGGGGGCGGGGGGACGAGAGACCCAGTACTTC	CAWRPGGAGGRETQYF
TRBV19	TRBD1	TRBJ2-7	NA	TGTGCCAGTAGGCCGACAGGGAGCTCCTACGAGCAGTACTTC	CASRPTGSSYEQYF
TRBV4-3	TRBD2	TRBJ2-7	few	TGCGCCAGCAGCCTTAGCGGGAGGGGGACCTACGAGCAGTACTTC	CASSLSGRGTYEQYF
TRBV20-1	NA	TRBJ1-1	few	TGCAGTGCTCCGAGAGGGAAGGAAGCTTTCTTT	CSAPRGKEAFF
TRBV30	NA	TRBJ1-1	NA	TGTGCCTGGTGCAGGGGCAGGTGCACTGAAGCTTTCTTT	CAWCRGRCTEAFF
TRBV30	TRBD1	TRBJ1-6	few	TGTGCCTGGAAATGGGGAAGGGGACAGTATAATTCACCCCTCCACTTT	CAWKWGRGQYNSPLHF
TRBV7-8	NA	TRBJ1-1	NA	TGTGCCAGCAGCTTAGTCTCCCGGAACACTGAAGCTTTCTTT	CASSLVSRNTEAFF
TRBV2	NA	TRBJ1-6	once	TGTGCCAGCAGAAGGGGGGGAGAGTCACCCCTCCACTTT	CASRRGGESPLHF
TRBV9	NA	TRBJ1-5	NA	TGTGCCAGCAGCGTAAAGTGCGTTTGGGGGCGAAATCAGCCCCAGCATTTT	CASSVKCVWGRNQPQHF
TRBV7-7	NA	TRBJ2-3	NA	TGTGCTAGCAGCCCCAACTTAGGCACAGATACGCAGTATTTT	CASSPNLGTDTQYF
TRBV5-1	TRBD2	TRBJ2-2	once	TGCGCCAGCAGCCTCCGGACTAGCGGGGGGGCCGGAGGAACCGGGGAGCTGTTTTTT	CASSLRTSGGAGGTGELFF
TRBV4-2	NA	TRBJ2-7	NA	TGTGCCAGCAGCCTAGGGAGAGAGCAGTACTTC	CASSLGREQYF
TRBV28	NA	TRBJ2-5	NA	TGTGCCAGCAGGGGCACAGCCTTCCAAGAGACCCAGTACTTC	CASRGTAFQETQYF
TRBV5-1	TRBD2	TRBJ2-5	few	TGCGCCAGCAGCCCCTTAGCGGGGGCTCCCCTCCAAGAGACCCAGTACTTC	CASSPLAGAPLQETQYF